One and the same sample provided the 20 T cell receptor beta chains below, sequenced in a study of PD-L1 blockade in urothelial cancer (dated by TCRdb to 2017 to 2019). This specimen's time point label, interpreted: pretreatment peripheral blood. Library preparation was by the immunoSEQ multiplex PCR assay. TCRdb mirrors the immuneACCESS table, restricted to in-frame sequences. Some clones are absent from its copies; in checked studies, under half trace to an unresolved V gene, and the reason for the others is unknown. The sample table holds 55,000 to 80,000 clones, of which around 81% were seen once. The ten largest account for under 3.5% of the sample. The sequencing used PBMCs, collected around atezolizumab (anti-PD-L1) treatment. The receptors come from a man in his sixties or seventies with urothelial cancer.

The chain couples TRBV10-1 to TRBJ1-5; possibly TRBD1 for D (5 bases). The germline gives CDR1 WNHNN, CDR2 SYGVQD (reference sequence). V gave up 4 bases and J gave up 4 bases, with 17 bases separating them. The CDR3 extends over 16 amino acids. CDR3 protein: CASSVDIPYHNQPQHF. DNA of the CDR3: TGCGCCAGCAGTGTGGACATCCCCTACCATAATCAGCCCCAGCATTTT.

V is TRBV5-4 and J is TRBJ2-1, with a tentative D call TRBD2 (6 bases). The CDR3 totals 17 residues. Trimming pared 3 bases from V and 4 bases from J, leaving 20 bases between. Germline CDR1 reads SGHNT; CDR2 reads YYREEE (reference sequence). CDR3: CASSSQVGREEYNEQFF. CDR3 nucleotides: TGTGCCAGCAGCTCTCAGGTGGGCAGGGAGGAGTACAATGAGCAGTTCTTC.

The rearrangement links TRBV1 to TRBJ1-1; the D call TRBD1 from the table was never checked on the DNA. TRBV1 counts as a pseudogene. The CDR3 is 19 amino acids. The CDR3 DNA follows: TGCACCAGCAGCCAAGATCTTCGAGGGGGCTACTGGATGAACACTGAAGCTTTCTTT. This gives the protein CTSSQDLRGGYWMNTEAFF.

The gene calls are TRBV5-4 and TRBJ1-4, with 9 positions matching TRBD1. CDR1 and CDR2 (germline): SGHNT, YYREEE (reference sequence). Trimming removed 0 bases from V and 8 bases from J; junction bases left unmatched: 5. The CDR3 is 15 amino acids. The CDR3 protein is CASSLGGQGREKLFF. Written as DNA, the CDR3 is TGTGCCAGCAGCTTGGGGGGACAGGGTAGAGAAAAACTGTTTTTT.

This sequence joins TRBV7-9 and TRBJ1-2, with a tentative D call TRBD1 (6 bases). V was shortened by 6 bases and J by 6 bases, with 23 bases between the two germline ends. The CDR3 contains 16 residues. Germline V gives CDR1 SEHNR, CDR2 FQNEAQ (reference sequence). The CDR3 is CASSSSGEDRFDGYTF. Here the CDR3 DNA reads TGTGCCAGCAGTTCGTCAGGGGAAGATCGGTTCGATGGCTACACCTTC. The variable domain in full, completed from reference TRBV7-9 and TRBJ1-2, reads DTGVSQNPRHKITKRGQNVTFRCDPISEHNRLYWYRQTLGQGPEFLTYFQNEAQLEKSRLLSDRFSAERPKGSFSTLEIQRTEQGDSAMYLCASSSSGEDRFDGYTFGSGTRLTVV.

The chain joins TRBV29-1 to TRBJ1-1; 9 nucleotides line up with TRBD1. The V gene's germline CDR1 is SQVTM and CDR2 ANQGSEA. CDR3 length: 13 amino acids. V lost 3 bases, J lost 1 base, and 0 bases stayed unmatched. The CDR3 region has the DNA TGCAGCGTTGAGACAGGGGGGAACACTGAAGCTTTCTTT. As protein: CSVETGGNTEAFF. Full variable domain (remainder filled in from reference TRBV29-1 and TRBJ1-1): SAVISQKPSRDICQRGTSLTIQCQVDSQVTMMFWYRQQPGQSLTLIATANQGSEATYESGFVIDKFPISRPNLTFSTLTVSNMSPEDSSIYLCSVETGGNTEAFFGQGTRLTVV.

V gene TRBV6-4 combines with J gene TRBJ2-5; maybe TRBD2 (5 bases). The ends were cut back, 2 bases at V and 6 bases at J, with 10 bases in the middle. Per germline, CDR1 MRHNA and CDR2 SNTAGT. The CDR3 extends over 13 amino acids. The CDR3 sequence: CASSDGSSQTQYF. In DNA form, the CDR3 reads TGTGCCAGCAGTGACGGGAGTTCTCAGACCCAGTACTTC.

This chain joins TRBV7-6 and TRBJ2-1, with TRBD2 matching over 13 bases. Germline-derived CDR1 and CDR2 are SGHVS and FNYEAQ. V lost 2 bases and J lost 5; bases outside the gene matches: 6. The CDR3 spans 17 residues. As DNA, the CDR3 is TGTGCCAGCAGCTTATATCGAGGGACTAGCGGGGACAATGAGCAGTTCTTC. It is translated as CASSLYRGTSGDNEQFF.

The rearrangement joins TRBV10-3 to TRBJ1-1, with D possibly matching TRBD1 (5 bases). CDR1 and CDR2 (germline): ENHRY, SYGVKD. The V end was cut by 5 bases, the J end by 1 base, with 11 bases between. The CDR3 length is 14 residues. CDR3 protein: CAISQWGPNTEAFF. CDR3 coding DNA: TGTGCCATCAGTCAATGGGGCCCGAACACTGAAGCTTTCTTT.

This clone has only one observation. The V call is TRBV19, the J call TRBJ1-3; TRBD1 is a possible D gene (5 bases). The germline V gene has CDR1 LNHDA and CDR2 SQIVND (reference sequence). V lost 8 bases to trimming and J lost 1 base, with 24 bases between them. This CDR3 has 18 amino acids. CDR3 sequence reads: CASSRLDSLVSSGNTIYF. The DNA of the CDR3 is TGTGCCAGTTCCCGACTCGACAGTCTCGTTTCGTCTGGAAACACCATATATTTT.

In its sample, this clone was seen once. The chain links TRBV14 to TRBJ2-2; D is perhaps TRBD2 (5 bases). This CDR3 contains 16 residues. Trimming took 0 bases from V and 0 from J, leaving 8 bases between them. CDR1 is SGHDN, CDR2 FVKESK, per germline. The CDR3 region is CASSQERAANTGELFF. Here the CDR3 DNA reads TGTGCCAGCAGCCAAGAGCGGGCCGCGAACACCGGGGAGCTGTTTTTT.

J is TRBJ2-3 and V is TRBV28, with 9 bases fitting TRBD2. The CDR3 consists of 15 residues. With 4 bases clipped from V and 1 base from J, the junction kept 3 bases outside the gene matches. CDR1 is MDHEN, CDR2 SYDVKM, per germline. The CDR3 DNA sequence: TGTGCCAGCAGTTCTGTAGCGGGAGGCACAGATACGCAGTATTTT. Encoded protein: CASSSVAGGTDTQYF.

CDR3 region: CASSLGQGVSYGYTF. The DNA of the CDR3 is TGCGCCAGCAGCTTGGGACAGGGAGTGTCCTATGGCTACACCTTC. The V call is TRBV5-1, the J call TRBJ1-2; 7 nucleotides align to TRBD1. This CDR3 is 15 amino acids long. J lost 4 bases, V lost 0 bases, and 6 bases had no gene match. Germline V gene data show CDR1 as SGHRS and CDR2 as YFSETQ.

The CDR3 DNA follows: TGTGCCAGTACATCTGGAAGCGGGAGGTCAAATGAGCAGTTCTTC. Protein product: CASTSGSGRSNEQFF. The V call is TRBV19, the J call TRBJ2-1; 9 nucleotides agree with TRBD2. CDR1 is LNHDA, CDR2 SQIVND, per germline (reference sequence). The CDR3 runs 15 residues. V was clipped by 7 bases and J by 7 bases; unmatched bases: 11.

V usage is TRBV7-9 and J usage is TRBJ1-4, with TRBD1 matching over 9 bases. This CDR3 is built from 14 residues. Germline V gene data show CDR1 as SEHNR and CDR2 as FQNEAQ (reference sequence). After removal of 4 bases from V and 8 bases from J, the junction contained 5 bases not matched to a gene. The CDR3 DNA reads TGTGCCAGCAGCTCCGGGACAGGGCAGGAAAAACTGTTTTTT. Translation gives CASSSGTGQEKLFF.

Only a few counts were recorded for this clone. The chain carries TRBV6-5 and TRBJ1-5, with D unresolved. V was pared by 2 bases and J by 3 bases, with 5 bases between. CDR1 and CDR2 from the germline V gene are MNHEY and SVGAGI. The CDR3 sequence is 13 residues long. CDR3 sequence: CASSYVINQPQHF. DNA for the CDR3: TGTGCCAGCAGTTACGTCATCAATCAGCCCCAGCATTTT.

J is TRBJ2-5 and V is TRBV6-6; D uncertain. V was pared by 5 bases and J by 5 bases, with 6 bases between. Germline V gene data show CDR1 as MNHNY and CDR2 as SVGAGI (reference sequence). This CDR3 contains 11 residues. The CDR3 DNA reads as TGTGCCAGCAGTCCCCAGGAGACCCAGTACTTC. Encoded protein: CASSPQETQYF.

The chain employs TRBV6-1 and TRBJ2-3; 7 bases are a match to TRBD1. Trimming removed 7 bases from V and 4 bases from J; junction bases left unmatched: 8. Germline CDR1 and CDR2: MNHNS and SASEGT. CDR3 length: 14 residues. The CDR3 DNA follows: TGTGCCAGCACTGTAGGGGGCGCGGCAGATACGCAGTATTTT. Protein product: CASTVGGAADTQYF.

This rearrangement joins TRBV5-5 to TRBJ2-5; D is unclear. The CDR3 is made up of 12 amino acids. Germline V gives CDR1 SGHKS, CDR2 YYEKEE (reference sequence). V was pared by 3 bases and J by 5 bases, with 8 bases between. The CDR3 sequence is CASSSRSETQYF. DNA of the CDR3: TGTGCCAGCAGCTCTCGTTCGGAGACCCAGTACTTC.

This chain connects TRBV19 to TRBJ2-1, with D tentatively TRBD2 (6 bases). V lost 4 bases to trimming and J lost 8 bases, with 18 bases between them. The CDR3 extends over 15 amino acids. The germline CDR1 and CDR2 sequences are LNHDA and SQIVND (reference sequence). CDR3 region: CASSNSGLDIDEQFF. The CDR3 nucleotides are TGTGCCAGTAGTAATAGCGGCCTCGATATCGATGAGCAGTTCTTC.